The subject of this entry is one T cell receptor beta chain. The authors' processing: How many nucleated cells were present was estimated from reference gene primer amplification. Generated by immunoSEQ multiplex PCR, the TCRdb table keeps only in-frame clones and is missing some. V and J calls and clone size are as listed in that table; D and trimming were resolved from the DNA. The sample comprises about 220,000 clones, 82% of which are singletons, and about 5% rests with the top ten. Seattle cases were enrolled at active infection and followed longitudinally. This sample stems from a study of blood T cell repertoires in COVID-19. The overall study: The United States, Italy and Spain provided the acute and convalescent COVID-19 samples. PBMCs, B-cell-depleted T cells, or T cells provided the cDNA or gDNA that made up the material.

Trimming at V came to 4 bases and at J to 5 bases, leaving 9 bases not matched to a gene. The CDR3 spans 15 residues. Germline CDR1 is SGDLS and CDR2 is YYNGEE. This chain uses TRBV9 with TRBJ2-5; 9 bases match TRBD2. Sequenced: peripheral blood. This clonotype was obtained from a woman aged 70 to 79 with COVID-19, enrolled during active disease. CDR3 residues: CASSKAAGGPETQYF. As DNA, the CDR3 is TGTGCCAGCAGCAAGGCAGCGGGAGGCCCGGAGACCCAGTACTTC.